One sample yielded the 29 T cell receptor beta chains listed below, sequenced in a study of cytomegalovirus exposure and HLA in healthy donors. The PCR employed 60 Vbeta primers together with 13 Jbeta primers. Only in-frame clones appear in the TCRdb table, and some are missing; sequencing was by immunoSEQ multiplex PCR. The table records some 200,000 clones, about 89% of them present only once. The sample was PBMCs. These receptors all come from a woman between 18 and 29 years old in good health and CMV-seronegative.

CDR3 residues: CASSPLAGANSGANVLTF. The CDR3 nucleotides read TGTGCCAGCAGCCCACTAGCGGGGGCAAACTCTGGGGCCAACGTCCTGACTTTC. The chain carries TRBV13 and TRBJ2-6; TRBD2 agrees at 11 bases. CDR1 is PRHDT, CDR2 FYEKMQ, per germline (reference sequence). The junction had 6 bases not matched to a gene; V was cut back by 5 bases and J by 0 bases. CDR3 size: 18 residues.

CDR3 nucleotide sequence: TGTGCCAGTAAACAGGGGAGACACTATGGCTACACCTTC. Translation gives CASKQGRHYGYTF. The gene calls are TRBV19 and TRBJ1-2; 7 positions match TRBD1. CDR3 length: 13 residues. Trimming cost V 7 bases and J 3 bases; bases outside gene matches: 5. Germline CDR1 is LNHDA and CDR2 is SQIVND (reference sequence).

The V and J genes are TRBV13 and TRBJ1-5; 9 bases are a match to TRBD1. The CDR3 has 14 amino acids. Germline CDR1 PRHDT, CDR2 FYEKMQ (reference sequence). Trimming removed 6 bases from V and 1 base from J; junction bases left unmatched: 1. CDR3: CASRGQGSNQPQHF. The CDR3 nucleotides are TGTGCCAGCAGGGGACAGGGCAGCAATCAGCCCCAGCATTTT.

V is TRBV6-5 and J is TRBJ2-5; D may be TRBD2 (7 bases). In germline, CDR1 is MNHEY, CDR2 SVGAGI. The CDR3 is 16 residues long. Trimming took off 1 base at V and 2 bases at J, with 14 bases between the two ends. The CDR3 coding sequence is TGTGCCAGCAGTTACTTGACCAGGGGAGGGCAAGAGACCCAGTACTTC. Its protein product is CASSYLTRGGQETQYF.

This chain connects TRBV18 to TRBJ1-2; 7 bases match TRBD1. This CDR3 contains 13 residues. Germline-derived CDR1 and CDR2 are KGHSH and LQKENI. V was pared by 4 bases and J by 6 bases, with 5 bases of the junction left unmatched. CDR3 DNA: TGTGCCAGCTCACATGGACAGGTCGATGGCTACACCTTC. This codes for CASSHGQVDGYTF. The variable domain in full, with the rest retrieved from reference TRBV18 and TRBJ1-2, is NAGVMQNPRHLVRRRGQEARLRCSPMKGHSHVYWYRQLPEEGLKFMVYLQKENIIDESGMPKERFSAEFPKEGPSILRIQQVVRGDSAAYFCASSHGQVDGYTFGSGTRLTVV.

The rearrangement uses TRBV4-3 and TRBJ1-2; 9 bases align to TRBD1. The CDR3 runs to 18 residues. Losses at the gene ends were 4 bases for V and 5 bases for J; bases not matched to a gene: 17. Germline CDR1 reads LGHNA; CDR2 reads YSLEER. CDR3: CASSPNKGLTGGNYGYTF. Here the CDR3 DNA reads TGCGCCAGCAGCCCCAATAAAGGCCTAACAGGGGGCAATTATGGCTACACCTTC.

This sequence joins TRBV19 and TRBJ2-1; a weak D match, TRBD2 (6 bases). V lost 5 bases and J 0 bases, leaving 8 bases between the germline ends. Germline CDR1 is LNHDA and CDR2 is SQIVND (reference sequence). This CDR3 comprises 14 residues. The CDR3 loop is CASSRLDSYNEQFF. The CDR3 DNA reads as TGTGCCAGTAGTCGACTAGACTCCTACAATGAGCAGTTCTTC.

The chain links TRBV15 to TRBJ1-4; D remains ambiguous. V lost 0 bases to trimming and J lost 11 bases, with 16 bases between them. There are 15 residues in the CDR3. The germline V gene encodes CDR1 LNHNV and CDR2 YYDKDF (reference sequence). CDR3 sequence (DNA): TGTGCCACCAGCAGAGATCAGGCGGGAAGCGCCAAACTGTTTTTT. Its protein is CATSRDQAGSAKLFF.

This chain uses TRBV7-3 with TRBJ1-3; 9 positions agree with TRBD1. Germline lookup yields CDR1 SGHTA and CDR2 FQGTGA. V lost 0 bases and J lost 0; bases outside the gene matches: 0. The CDR3 spans 16 residues. In DNA form, the CDR3 reads TGTGCCAGCAGCTTAACGACAGGGGGCTCTGGAAACACCATATATTTT. Protein sequence: CASSLTTGGSGNTIYF.

The V gene is TRBV27, the J gene TRBJ2-1; D call uncertain. Trimming shortened V by 6 bases and J by 5 bases, and 29 bases separated the two germline ends. The CDR3 sequence is 19 residues long. CDR1 MNHEY and CDR2 SMNVEV come from the germline V gene (reference sequence). The CDR3 sequence: CASSDSTALNTIKNNEQFF. In DNA form, the CDR3 reads TGTGCCAGCAGCGACTCGACTGCGCTCAATACCATCAAAAACAATGAGCAGTTCTTC.

This clone has a handful of counts. Here the CDR3 reads CASSPGGGRMNTEAFF. For the CDR3, the DNA is TGCGCCAGCTCCCCTGGGGGGGGCCGTATGAACACTGAAGCTTTCTTT. The rearrangement links TRBV5-1 to TRBJ1-1, with a possible D match to TRBD1 (6 bases). Per germline, CDR1 SGHRS and CDR2 YFSETQ. The CDR3 totals 16 residues. Between the trimmed V and J ends, which lost 7 bases and 0 bases, there was a span of 19 bases.

V gene TRBV27 combines with J gene TRBJ1-1; D is possibly TRBD1 (5 bases). The CDR3 extends over 14 amino acids. Germline V gives CDR1 MNHEY, CDR2 SMNVEV (reference sequence). The V gene lost 6 bases and the J gene lost 0 bases, with 11 bases spanning the gap. DNA for the CDR3: TGTGCCAGCAGCACCTACAGGATGAACACTGAAGCTTTCTTT. This sequence encodes CASSTYRMNTEAFF.

V is TRBV29-1 and J is TRBJ1-4, with D unclear. The CDR3 is made up of 13 amino acids. Germline V gene lookup returns CDR1 SQVTM and CDR2 ANQGSEA. V lost 2 bases and J lost 4, with 8 bases in between. This chain's CDR3 is CSVERRNNEKLFF. The DNA for the CDR3 is TGCAGCGTTGAAAGGCGGAATAATGAAAAACTGTTTTTT. The full variable domain, in which reference TRBV29-1 and TRBJ1-4 provide the parts outside the CDR3, is SAVISQKPSRDICQRGTSLTIQCQVDSQVTMMFWYRQQPGQSLTLIATANQGSEATYESGFVIDKFPISRPNLTFSTLTVSNMSPEDSSIYLCSVERRNNEKLFFGSGTQLSVL.

The genes are TRBV6-1 and TRBJ2-5; 9 bases align to TRBD2. The length of the CDR3 is 13 residues. Germline V CDR1 and CDR2: MNHNS, SASEGT. Unmatched junction bases numbered 3, after V lost 5 bases and J lost 5 bases. The CDR3 nucleotides are TGTGCCAGCAGTTCAGCGGGGGGTGAGACCCAGTACTTC. It is translated as CASSSAGGETQYF.

The genes are TRBV5-4 and TRBJ2-7; the match to TRBD2 covers 8 bases. Unmatched junction bases numbered 15, after V lost 4 bases and J lost 6 bases. The CDR3 spans 16 residues. Looked up from germline, CDR1 is SGHNT and CDR2 is YYREEE (reference sequence). CDR3 loop: CASSVRTGTSIGEQYF. The CDR3 DNA sequence: TGTGCCAGCAGCGTACGGACCGGGACTAGTATAGGCGAGCAGTACTTC. The whole variable domain, filled in from reference TRBV5-4 and TRBJ2-7, reads ETGVTQSPTHLIKTRGQQVTLRCSSQSGHNTVSWYQQALGQGPQFIFQYYREEENGRGNFPPRFSGLQFPNYSSELNVNALELDDSALYLCASSVRTGTSIGEQYFGPGTRLTVT.

The rearrangement uses TRBV7-6 and TRBJ1-3, with D perhaps TRBD1 (5 bases). The germline V gene has CDR1 SGHVS and CDR2 FNYEAQ. This CDR3 has 15 residues. Trimming removed 4 bases at V and 0 bases at J, with 10 bases between. CDR3 protein: CASSSPGSSGNTIYF. CDR3 bases: TGTGCCAGCAGCTCCCCAGGGTCCTCTGGAAACACCATATATTTT.

The chain carries TRBV9 and TRBJ2-1; 7 positions agree with TRBD2. The V and J ends lost 3 bases and 7 bases, in that order; junction bases with no gene match: 7. CDR1 is SGDLS and CDR2 is YYNGEE in the germline V gene. This CDR3 region has 14 residues. For the CDR3, the DNA is TGTGCCAGCAGCGCCGCGGGGGAGGGGAATGAGCAGTTCTTC. As protein: CASSAAGEGNEQFF.

The chain has TRBV7-2 and TRBJ1-2; 8 bases line up with TRBD1. The CDR3 loop spans 13 amino acids. The germline CDR1 and CDR2 sequences are SGHTA and FQGNSA. V trimming: 5 bases; J trimming: 5 bases; junction bases outside the gene matches: 4. In DNA form, the CDR3 reads TGTGCCAGCAGCCCCCGACAGGGGTATGGCTACACCTTC. Translation gives CASSPRQGYGYTF.

This chain links TRBV4-3 with TRBJ2-2; 8 bases agree with TRBD2. The germline gives CDR1 LGHNA, CDR2 YSLEER. J gave up 0 bases and V 4 bases, and 16 bases lay outside the gene matches. CDR3 length equals 20 residues. CDR3 region: CASSRRSGRDGRANTGELFF. The CDR3 DNA follows: TGCGCCAGCAGCCGGAGATCTGGTCGCGACGGGAGGGCGAACACCGGGGAGCTGTTTTTT.

V gene TRBV18 combines with J gene TRBJ2-7, with 8 positions matching TRBD1. Trimming at V came to 3 bases and at J to 3 bases, leaving 4 bases not matched to a gene. The CDR3 sequence is 14 residues long. CDR1 and CDR2 (germline): KGHSH, LQKENI. CDR3 nucleotides: TGTGCCAGCTCACCGGACAGGGTTTTCTACGAGCAGTACTTC. It codes for CASSPDRVFYEQYF.

The chain recombines TRBV2 with TRBJ1-3; D ambiguous. Trimming removed 4 bases at V and 1 base at J, with 5 bases between. This CDR3 has 13 residues. Per the germline V gene, CDR1 is SNHLY and CDR2 is FYNNEI. In DNA form, the CDR3 reads TGTGCCAGCAGTGCCCAATCTGGAAACACCATATATTTT. This codes for CASSAQSGNTIYF. The full variable domain, in which reference TRBV2 and TRBJ1-3 provide the parts outside the CDR3, is EPEVTQTPSHQVTQMGQEVILRCVPISNHLYFYWYRQILGQKVEFLVSFYNNEISEKSEIFDDQFSVERPDGSNFTLKIRSTKLEDSAMYFCASSAQSGNTIYFGEGSWLTVV.

This chain joins TRBV25-1 and TRBJ1-6; TRBD1 matches 8 bases. V lost 6 bases to trimming and J lost 7 bases; unmatched junction nucleotides: 8. CDR3 length equals 15 residues. Per germline, CDR1 MGHDK and CDR2 SYGVNS. CDR3 nucleotides: TGTGCCAGCAGCGCCGGACAGGGTGGGAATTCACCCCTCCACTTT. This sequence encodes CASSAGQGGNSPLHF.

The chain joins TRBV9 to TRBJ2-1; 8 bases match TRBD1. The V and J ends lost 0 bases and 8 bases, in that order; junction bases with no gene match: 7. CDR3 size: 15 residues. Germline CDR1 and CDR2: SGDLS and YYNGEE. The CDR3 reads CASSVGGQGDYEQFF. The DNA for the CDR3 is TGTGCCAGCAGCGTAGGTGGACAGGGTGACTATGAGCAGTTCTTC.

The chain recombines TRBV7-6 with TRBJ2-3; maybe TRBD1 (6 bases). Germline V CDR1 and CDR2: SGHVS, FNYEAQ. This CDR3 has 16 residues. The V end lost 5 bases, the J end lost 2 bases, and 17 bases lay between the germline ends. Written as DNA, the CDR3 is TGTGCCAGCAGCGAGTACGACAGGACCTTCACAGATACGCAGTATTTT. Translation gives CASSEYDRTFTDTQYF.

A word on this clone: Other DNA sequences within the sample encode an identical CDR3. The rearrangement links TRBV2 to TRBJ2-1, with D possibly TRBD1 on 6 matching bases. The CDR3 has 12 amino acids. Germline CDR1 reads SNHLY; CDR2 reads FYNNEI. V was cut by 8 bases and J by 7 bases, with 12 bases left in between. The DNA of the CDR3 is TGTGCCAGCGGGGGCGGTGGGAATGAGCAGTTCTTC. This encodes CASGGGGNEQFF.

The rearrangement links TRBV10-2 to TRBJ2-7; 14 bases match TRBD2. CDR3 size: 14 residues. CDR1 and CDR2 from the germline V gene are WSHSY and SAAADI. V lost 6 bases to trimming and J lost 5 bases; unmatched junction nucleotides: 3. CDR3 in DNA: TGCGCCAGCAGAGGGACTAGCGGGGGCCACGAGCAGTACTTC. This codes for CASRGTSGGHEQYF.

A few counts support this clone. The chain couples TRBV10-3 to TRBJ2-7; a weak D match, TRBD1 (5 bases). Trimming removed 6 bases from V and 3 bases from J, with 21 bases in between. The germline gives CDR1 ENHRY, CDR2 SYGVKD. The CDR3 sequence is 16 residues long. The CDR3 nucleotides are TGTGCCATCAGAAGGACGACAGTGGCGGAAAACTACGAGCAGTACTTC. It specifies CAIRRTTVAENYEQYF.

The table lists this clone with a count of one. The gene calls are TRBV2 and TRBJ2-1; 10 nucleotides match TRBD2. V gave up 5 bases and J gave up 4 bases; unmatched junction bases: 8. This CDR3 is built from 16 residues. Germline CDR1 and CDR2: SNHLY and FYNNEI. This CDR3 reads CASSPTSGIEYNEQFF. As DNA, the CDR3 is TGTGCCAGCAGTCCTACTAGCGGGATAGAGTACAATGAGCAGTTCTTC.

The chain employs TRBV29-1 and TRBJ2-7; 7 bases are shared with TRBD1. After removal of 3 bases from V and 1 base from J, the junction contained 12 bases not matched to a gene. Germline assignment: CDR1 SQVTM and CDR2 ANQGSEA. CDR3 length equals 16 residues. The CDR3, as DNA: TGCAGCGTTGAGTCCTTAGGGACAGCCAGATCCTACGAGCAGTACTTC. Translating it yields CSVESLGTARSYEQYF.